Listed here are 3 T cell receptor beta chains from one sample, sequenced in a study of PD-1 blockade in classical Hodgkin lymphoma. After autologous stem cell transplantation all patients relapsed, and prior brentuximab vedotin exposure differed between cohorts. Measured with immunoSEQ multiplex PCR; TCRdb has only the in-frame clones, and not every one. The data contain 90,000 to 130,000 clones, approximately 90% of them singletons. Specimen: peripheral blood mononuclear cells (PBMCs), collected before the second cycle of nivolumab. All receptors come from a human donor with classical Hodgkin lymphoma.

This clone was picked up one time. The chain combines TRBV4-1 with TRBJ2-7; possible D gene TRBD2, 5 bases. Trimming removed 3 bases at V and 0 bases at J, with 12 bases between. The CDR3 runs 15 residues. Germline CDR1 reads MGHRA; CDR2 reads YSYEKL. CDR3 coding DNA: TGCGCCAGCAGCCATGGACCCGGGGTCTCCTACGAGCAGTACTTC. The encoded protein is CASSHGPGVSYEQYF.

CDR3: CASSERDARRWGGELFF. For the CDR3, the DNA is TGTGCCAGCAGTGAAAGGGACGCCCGAAGATGGGGCGGGGAGCTGTTTTTT. The chain uses TRBV2 and TRBJ2-2; D possibly uses TRBD1 or TRBD2 (5 bases each). The length of the CDR3 is 17 residues. The germline V gene encodes CDR1 SNHLY and CDR2 FYNNEI. Trimming took 2 bases from V and 7 from J, leaving 20 bases between them.

V gene TRBV19 combines with J gene TRBJ2-1; TRBD1 agrees at 7 bases. CDR1 and CDR2 from the germline V gene are LNHDA and SQIVND (reference sequence). The ends lost 5 bases at V and 9 bases at J; junction bases unmatched: 7. The length of the CDR3 is 13 residues. As DNA, the CDR3 is TGTGCCAGTAGTCGACAGGGTCTGAGTGAGCAGTTCTTC. This gives the protein CASSRQGLSEQFF.